Shown below are 21 T cell receptor beta chains from a single sample sequenced in a study of T cells in Graves' hyperthyroidism and ophthalmopathy. Amplified TCR beta CDR3 regions came from RNA transcripts. First-round RT-PCR of the TCR CDR3 relied on the HTBI primer set. A single record per CDR3 protein comes from TCRdb applying MiXCR to the multiplex PCR reads. The profile shows approximately 480,000 distinct CDR3 sequences, under 25% of them singletons. The sample taken for sequencing was blood. The origin of the receptors is a man aged 18 to 29 with Graves' hyperthyroidism.

This clonotype was counted ten times or more. The J gene is TRBJ1-5, the V gene TRBV19; no reliable D call. CDR1 and CDR2 from the germline V gene are LNHDA and SQIVND (reference sequence). This CDR3 contains 14 residues. Trimming pared 7 bases from V and 4 bases from J, leaving 14 bases between. CDR3 DNA sequence: TGTGCCAGTACCATAGCCCCGATGAATCAGCCCCAGCATTTT. Translated, it gives CASTIAPMNQPQHF.

This clonotype was seen more than once but under ten times. V usage is TRBV12-3 or TRBV12-4 and J usage is TRBJ1-3; no clear D. The CDR3 is 15 amino acids. Deletions cut 5 bases from V and 0 bases from J, with 11 bases between. CDR3 loop: CASSAVINSGNTIYF. Written as DNA, the CDR3 is TGTGCCAGCAGTGCGGTCATCAACTCTGGAAACACCATATATTTT.

This clonotype showed up many times. The chain combines TRBV19 with TRBJ1-5; no reliable D call. The CDR3 consists of 13 residues. Germline V gene data show CDR1 as LNHDA and CDR2 as SQIVND (reference sequence). The V end was cut by 7 bases, the J end by 5 bases, with 12 bases between. DNA for the CDR3: TGTGCCAGTACGGCAGGCTTTTATCAGCCCCAGCATTTT. Translating gives CASTAGFYQPQHF.

This clonotype came up many times. V and J are TRBV12-5 and TRBJ1-1; 7 bases are shared with TRBD1. CDR1 is LGHNT, CDR2 FRNRAP, per germline. The CDR3 covers 15 residues. V was pared by 1 base and J by 2 bases, with 4 bases of the junction left unmatched. Here the CDR3 DNA reads TGTGCTAGTGGTTTGGCAGGGGGACTAAACACTGAAGCTTTCTTT. Its translation is CASGLAGGLNTEAFF.

This clonotype was seen many times. The rearrangement links TRBV11-3 to TRBJ2-5; TRBD2 aligns across 16 bases. The CDR3 spans 17 residues. The V gene end was trimmed by 5 bases and the J gene end by 2 bases; junction bases not matched to a gene: 5. The germline V gene has CDR1 SGHNT and CDR2 YENEEA. The CDR3 here is CASSPGLAGGGQETQYF. DNA for the CDR3: TGTGCCAGCAGCCCGGGACTAGCGGGGGGGGGACAAGAGACCCAGTACTTC.

This clonotype has only a few counts. This rearrangement joins TRBV6-1 to TRBJ2-5, with D maybe TRBD2 (5 bases). V was clipped by 2 bases and J by 6 bases, with 13 bases between them. The CDR3 spans 14 residues. CDR1 is MNHNS and CDR2 is SASEGT in the germline V gene. DNA for the CDR3: TGTGCCAGCAGTGAAAGTAAGGAGGTGAAGACCCAGTACTTC. Protein product: CASSESKEVKTQYF.

This clonotype was picked up a small number of times. The chain recombines TRBV2 with TRBJ1-2; 8 bases are shared with TRBD1. The CDR3 runs to 15 residues. V was clipped by 5 bases and J by 3 bases; unmatched bases: 8. Germline V gene lookup returns CDR1 SNHLY and CDR2 FYNNEI. Here the CDR3 reads CASSRGTGEDYGYTF. The CDR3 DNA reads as TGTGCCAGCAGTCGGGGGACAGGAGAAGACTATGGCTACACCTTC.

This rearrangement joins TRBV11-1 to TRBJ1-1; TRBD1 agrees at 11 bases. The CDR3 is made up of 17 amino acids. CDR1 and CDR2 from the germline V gene are SGHAT and FQDESV (reference sequence). The ends lost 5 bases at V and 1 base at J; junction bases unmatched: 9. CDR3 residues: CASSPLGGQGGNTEAFF. CDR3 DNA: TGTGCCAGCAGCCCACTTGGGGGACAGGGGGGGAACACTGAAGCTTTCTTT.

This clonotype was recorded many times. The gene calls are TRBV6-5 and TRBJ2-5, with TRBD2 identical over 11 bases. After removal of 4 bases from V and 1 base from J, the junction contained 2 bases not matched to a gene. CDR3 length equals 15 residues. From germline, CDR1 is MNHEY and CDR2 SVGAGI. CDR3 amino acids: CASSSSGGLQETQYF. The DNA of the CDR3 is TGTGCCAGCAGTTCTAGCGGGGGGCTCCAAGAGACCCAGTACTTC.

This clonotype was observed at least ten times. The chain combines TRBV4-1 with TRBJ2-2; D remains unclear. The germline V and J ends were trimmed by 1 base and 4 bases, with 4 bases remaining between them. The CDR3 is 13 amino acids. CDR1 MGHRA and CDR2 YSYEKL come from the germline V gene. CDR3 loop: CASSQVGTGELFF. The DNA of the CDR3 is TGCGCCAGCAGCCAAGTAGGCACCGGGGAGCTGTTTTTT.

This clonotype was recorded a few times. This chain connects TRBV5-1 to TRBJ1-1, with 9 bases aligning to TRBD1. With 0 bases clipped from V and 6 bases from J, the junction kept 3 bases outside the gene matches. The CDR3 has 14 amino acids. Germline V gene sequence: CDR1 SGHRS, CDR2 YFSETQ. The CDR3 coding sequence is TGCGCCAGCAGCTTGGGGGACAGGGCTTCTGAAGCTTTCTTT. It is translated as CASSLGDRASEAFF.

In its sample, this clonotype was seen many times. The chain employs TRBV7-6 and TRBJ1-2; 8 nucleotides line up with TRBD1. The CDR3 is made up of 15 amino acids. Looked up from germline, CDR1 is SGHVS and CDR2 is FNYEAQ. V dropped 0 bases and J dropped 4; count of bases not matched to a gene: 4. CDR3 sequence: CASSLAPGGSYGYTF. The CDR3 DNA sequence: TGTGCCAGCAGCTTAGCCCCAGGGGGCAGCTATGGCTACACCTTC.

This clonotype was counted ten times or more. CDR3 loop: CASSLNRRGGYTF. CDR3 in DNA: TGTGCCAGCAGTCTAAATCGTCGAGGTGGCTACACCTTC. The chain is built from TRBV28 and TRBJ1-2; D ambiguous. Germline CDR1 MDHEN, CDR2 SYDVKM. The CDR3 spans 13 residues. V lost 5 bases to trimming and J lost 7 bases, with 14 bases between them.

The sample holds many counts of this clonotype. The chain employs TRBV4-2 and TRBJ2-5; 9 positions agree with TRBD2. Germline CDR1 and CDR2: LGHNA and YNFKEQ. The CDR3 is 16 amino acids. V gave up 0 bases and J gave up 1 base; unmatched junction bases: 3. The CDR3 coding sequence is TGTGCCAGCAGCCAAGATATGCGGGGGGGCCAAGAGACCCAGTACTTC. This sequence encodes CASSQDMRGGQETQYF.

At least ten counts were recorded for this clonotype. The rearrangement joins TRBV30 to TRBJ1-1, with D maybe TRBD1 (5 bases). V was shortened by 3 bases and J by 0 bases, with 8 bases between the two germline ends. Germline lookup yields CDR1 GTSNPN and CDR2 SVGIG (reference sequence). The CDR3 is made up of 13 amino acids. The CDR3 here is CAWREGMNTEAFF. The CDR3 bases are TGTGCCTGGAGGGAGGGGATGAACACTGAAGCTTTCTTT. The full variable domain, completed using reference TRBV30 and TRBJ1-1, is SQTIHQWPATLVQPVGSPLSLECTVEGTSNPNLYWYRQAAGRGLQLLFYSVGIGQISSEVPQNLSASRPQDRQFILSSKKLLLSDSGFYLCAWREGMNTEAFFGQGTRLTVV.

This clonotype was counted ten times or more. The V call is TRBV15, the J call TRBJ1-1; 7 positions agree with TRBD1. The J segment lost 1 base and the V segment lost 4 bases, leaving 12 bases of the junction unmatched. CDR3 length: 17 residues. Germline V gene sequence: CDR1 LNHNV, CDR2 YYDKDF (reference sequence). CDR3: CATSTEHRGSQNTEAFF. In DNA, the CDR3 is TGTGCCACCAGCACCGAACACAGGGGCTCCCAGAACACTGAAGCTTTCTTT.

Here the CDR3 DNA reads TGTGCCAGCAGTTTCCAGACTAGCGGGGTGTACGAGCAGTACTTC. It specifies CASSFQTSGVYEQYF. This sequence joins TRBV28 and TRBJ2-7; 11 bases align to TRBD2. The CDR3 loop spans 15 amino acids. V shed 3 bases, J shed 4 bases, and the junction held 5 bases outside the gene matches. The germline CDR1 and CDR2 sequences are MDHEN and SYDVKM.

This clonotype was counted many times. The chain joins TRBV6-5 to TRBJ1-5; D unresolved. V was cut by 8 bases and J by 9 bases, with 11 bases left in between. This CDR3 comprises 11 residues. Germline V lookup: CDR1 MNHEY, CDR2 SVGAGI. The CDR3 DNA is TGTGCCAGCCGTACCTATTGGCCCCAGCATTTT. Amino acid sequence: CASRTYWPQHF.

This clonotype was found a few times. The chain uses TRBV28 and TRBJ1-2; D remains unclear. The CDR3 sequence is 13 residues long. Trimming removed 7 bases from V and 1 base from J, with 10 bases in between. Germline CDR1 is MDHEN and CDR2 is SYDVKM. In DNA, the CDR3 is TGTGCCAGCACTTCGGGGATTAACTATGGCTACACCTTC. Its translation is CASTSGINYGYTF.

The rearrangement links TRBV6-2 or TRBV6-3 to TRBJ1-2; D might be TRBD1 (5 bases). Trimming took off 5 bases at V and 5 bases at J, with 18 bases between the two ends. From germline, CDR1 is MNHEY and CDR2 SVGEGT. This CDR3 spans 15 amino acids. CDR3 in DNA: TGTGCCAGCAGTCCACCCAAGAGACAGAAGTATGGCTACACCTTC. Protein: CASSPPKRQKYGYTF.

This clonotype was detected a few times. The chain links TRBV6-5 to TRBJ1-2; the D is unclear. CDR3 length: 14 residues. Trimming took 8 bases from V and 7 from J, leaving 20 bases between them. Germline loops: CDR1 MNHEY, CDR2 SVGAGI. Here the CDR3 DNA reads TGTGCCAGCGTTTACGATATTAGGGCGGCTGGCTACACCTTC. As protein: CASVYDIRAAGYTF.